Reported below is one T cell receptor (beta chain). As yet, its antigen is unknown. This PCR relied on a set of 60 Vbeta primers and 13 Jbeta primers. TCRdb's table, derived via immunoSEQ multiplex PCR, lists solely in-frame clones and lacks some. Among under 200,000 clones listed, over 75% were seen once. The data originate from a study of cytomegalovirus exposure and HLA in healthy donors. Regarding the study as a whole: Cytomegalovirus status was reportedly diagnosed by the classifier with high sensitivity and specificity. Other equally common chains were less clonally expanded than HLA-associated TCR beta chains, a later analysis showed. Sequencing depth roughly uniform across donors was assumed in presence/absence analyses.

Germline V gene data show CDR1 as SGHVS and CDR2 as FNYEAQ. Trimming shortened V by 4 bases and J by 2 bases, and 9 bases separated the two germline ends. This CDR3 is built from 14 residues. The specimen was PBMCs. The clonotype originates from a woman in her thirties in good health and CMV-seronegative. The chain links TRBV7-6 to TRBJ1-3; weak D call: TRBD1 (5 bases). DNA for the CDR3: TGTGCCAGCAGCTCAGGGAACCCTGGAAACACCATATATTTT. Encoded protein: CASSSGNPGNTIYF.